The text below deals with one T cell receptor (beta chain). The sample originates from a study of T-cell memory formation after mild COVID-19. TCRdb called the 5' RACE reads again in MiXCR, with one record for every CDR3 protein. The table has a few hundred thousand distinct CDR3 sequences, over 20% seen once. This CDR3 has 14 amino acids. Trimming cost V 1 base and J 0 bases, with 6 bases left between them. CDR1 and CDR2 (germline): SGHTA, FQGNSA. V is TRBV7-2 and J is TRBJ2-5, with no clear D. Input material: PBMCs or a T cell subset sorted from them (not recorded which). The TCR comes from an adult woman who had mild COVID-19 (a few samples of this study predate the infection). Cell type and time point are not known. The CDR3 DNA reads TGTGCCAGCAGCTTAGGTGGACACCAAGAGACCCAGTACTTC. Translated, it gives CASSLGGHQETQYF.